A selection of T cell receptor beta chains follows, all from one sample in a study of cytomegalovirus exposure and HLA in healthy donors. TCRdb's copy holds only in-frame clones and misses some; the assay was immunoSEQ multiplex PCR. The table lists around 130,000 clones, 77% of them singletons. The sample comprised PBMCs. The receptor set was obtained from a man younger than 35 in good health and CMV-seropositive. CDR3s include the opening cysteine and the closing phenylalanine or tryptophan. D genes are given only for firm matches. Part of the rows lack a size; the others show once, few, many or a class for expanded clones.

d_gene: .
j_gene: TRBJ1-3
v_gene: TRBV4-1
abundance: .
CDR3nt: TGCGCCAGCAGCCACCTCGTAGAGGGCAGAAACACCATATATTTT
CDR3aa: CASSHLVEGRNTIYF

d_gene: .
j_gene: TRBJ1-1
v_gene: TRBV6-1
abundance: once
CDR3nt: TGTGCCAGCATCGACCGGGGAGACACTGAAGCTTTCTTT
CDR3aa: CASIDRGDTEAFF

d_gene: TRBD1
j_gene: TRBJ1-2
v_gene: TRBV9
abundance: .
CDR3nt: TGTGCCAGCGGCGTAGGACAGGGGGCCAGCTATGGCTACACCTTC
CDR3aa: CASGVGQGASYGYTF

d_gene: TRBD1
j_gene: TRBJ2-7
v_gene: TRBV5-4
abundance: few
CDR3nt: TGTGCCAGCAGCACCGGGACAGGGGCCGAGCAGTACTTC
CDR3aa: CASSTGTGAEQYF

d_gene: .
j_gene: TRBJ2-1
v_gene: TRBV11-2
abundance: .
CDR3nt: TGTGCCAGCAGCTTAGAGGGGACAAACTCCTACAATGAGCAGTTCTTC
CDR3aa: CASSLEGTNSYNEQFF

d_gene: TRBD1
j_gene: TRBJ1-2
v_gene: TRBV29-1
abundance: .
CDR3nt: TGCAGCGTTGAACAGGGACAGGGGGGTAATGGCTACACCTTC
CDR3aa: CSVEQGQGGNGYTF

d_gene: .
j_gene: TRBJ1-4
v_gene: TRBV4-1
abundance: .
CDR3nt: TGCGCCAGCAGCCAAGTTCAGGGCAAGCCGAATTTT
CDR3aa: CASSQVQGKPNF

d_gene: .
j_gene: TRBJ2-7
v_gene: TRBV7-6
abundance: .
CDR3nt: TGTGCCAGCAGCCCCCTCAGCGGCTCTTCCTACGAGCAGTACTTC
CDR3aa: CASSPLSGSSYEQYF

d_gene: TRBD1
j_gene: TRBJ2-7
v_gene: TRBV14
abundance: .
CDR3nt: TGTGCCAGCAGCGGACAGGTCTACGAGCAGTACTTC
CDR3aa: CASSGQVYEQYF

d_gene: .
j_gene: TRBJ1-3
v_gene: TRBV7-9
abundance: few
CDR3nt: TGTGCCAGCAGCGACAACTGGCCCCACTCTGGAAACACCATATATTTT
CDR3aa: CASSDNWPHSGNTIYF

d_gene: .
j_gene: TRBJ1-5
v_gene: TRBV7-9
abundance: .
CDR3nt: TGTGCCAGCAGCTTAGCGGGAGGGTCCTTCAATCAGCCCCAGCATTTT
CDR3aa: CASSLAGGSFNQPQHF

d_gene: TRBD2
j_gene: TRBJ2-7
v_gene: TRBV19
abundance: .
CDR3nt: TGTGCCAGTAGTATAGATCTGGGGAGGGGAAGTCCCTACGAGCAGTACTTC
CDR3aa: CASSIDLGRGSPYEQYF

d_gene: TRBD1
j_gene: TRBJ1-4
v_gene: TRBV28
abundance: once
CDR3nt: TGTGCCAGCAGTCCTTGGACAGGGGGCATAGTTGAAAAACTGTTTTTT
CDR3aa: CASSPWTGGIVEKLFF

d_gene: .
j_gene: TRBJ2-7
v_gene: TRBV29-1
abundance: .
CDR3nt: TGCAGCGTTGGCGGGATCCTTAGCTCCTACGAGCAGTACTTC
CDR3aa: CSVGGILSSYEQYF

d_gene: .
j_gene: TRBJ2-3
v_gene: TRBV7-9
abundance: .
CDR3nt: TGTGCCAGCAGCCTAGATACGCAGTATTTT
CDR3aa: CASSLDTQYF

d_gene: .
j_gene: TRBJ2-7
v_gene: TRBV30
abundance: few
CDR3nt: TGTGCCTGCTTCGGGGGGCCCGCCTACGAGCAGTACTTC
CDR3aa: CACFGGPAYEQYF

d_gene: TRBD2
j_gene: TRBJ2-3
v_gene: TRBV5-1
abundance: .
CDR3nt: TGCGCCAGCAGCTTGGCTAGCGGGAGAACAGATACGCAGTATTTT
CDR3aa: CASSLASGRTDTQYF

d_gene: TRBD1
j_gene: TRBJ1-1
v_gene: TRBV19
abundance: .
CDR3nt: TGTGCCAGTAGTACCGACAGGGGGGAGTATGAAGCTTTCTTT
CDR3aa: CASSTDRGEYEAFF

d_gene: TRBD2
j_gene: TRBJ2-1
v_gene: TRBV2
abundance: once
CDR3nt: TGTGCCAGACCCCCCGGCGAGACTAGCGGGACGGGTGAGCAGTTCTTC
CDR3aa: CARPPGETSGTGEQFF

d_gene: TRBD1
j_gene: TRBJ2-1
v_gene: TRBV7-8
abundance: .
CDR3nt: TGTGCCAGCAGCTCGAGACAGGGTTACAATGAGCAGTTCTTC
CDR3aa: CASSSRQGYNEQFF